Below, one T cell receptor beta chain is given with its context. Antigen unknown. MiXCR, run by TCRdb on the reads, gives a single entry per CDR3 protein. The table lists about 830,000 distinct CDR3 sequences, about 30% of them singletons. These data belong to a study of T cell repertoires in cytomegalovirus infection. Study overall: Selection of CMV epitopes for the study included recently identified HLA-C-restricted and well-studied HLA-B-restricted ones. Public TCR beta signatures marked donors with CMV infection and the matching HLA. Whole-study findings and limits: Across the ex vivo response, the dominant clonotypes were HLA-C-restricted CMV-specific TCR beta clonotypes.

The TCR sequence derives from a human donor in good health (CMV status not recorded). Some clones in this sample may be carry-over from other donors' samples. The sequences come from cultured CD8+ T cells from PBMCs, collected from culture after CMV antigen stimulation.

CDR3 in amino acids: CASSYRGAEEKLFF. CDR3 nucleotide sequence: TGTGCCAGCAGTTACAGGGGCGCGGAAGAAAAACTGTTTTTT. The genes are TRBV28 and TRBJ1-4; 7 nucleotides match TRBD1. The CDR3 sequence is 14 residues long. Germline assignment: CDR1 MDHEN and CDR2 SYDVKM. After removal of 4 bases from V and 8 bases from J, the junction contained 7 bases not matched to a gene.